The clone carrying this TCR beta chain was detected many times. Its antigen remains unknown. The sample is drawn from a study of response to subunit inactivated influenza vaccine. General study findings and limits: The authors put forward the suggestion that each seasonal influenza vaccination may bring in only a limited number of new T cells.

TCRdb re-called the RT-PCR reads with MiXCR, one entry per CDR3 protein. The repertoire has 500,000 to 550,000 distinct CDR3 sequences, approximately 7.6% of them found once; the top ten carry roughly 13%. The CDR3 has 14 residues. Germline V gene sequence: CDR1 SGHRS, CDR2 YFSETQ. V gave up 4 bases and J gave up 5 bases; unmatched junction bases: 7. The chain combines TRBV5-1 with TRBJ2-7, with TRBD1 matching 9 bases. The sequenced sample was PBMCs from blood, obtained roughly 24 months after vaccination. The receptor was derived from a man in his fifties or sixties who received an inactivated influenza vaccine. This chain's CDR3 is CASSLWTGEDEQYF. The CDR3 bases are TGCGCCAGCAGCCTGTGGACAGGGGAGGACGAGCAGTACTTC.